Following are 22 T cell receptor beta chains from one sample sequenced in a study of shared T cell receptors in the human thymus. Sequencing used immunoSEQ multiplex PCR; TCRdb keeps in-frame clones, though not all of them. The sample lists 500,000 to 850,000 clones; more than 70% were seen once. Separately, the same data were catalogued under a study of human thymus T cells.

The sample consisted of thymocytes. The source is a boy less than two years old with a congenital heart defect.

The V gene is TRBV5-4, the J gene TRBJ2-2; 10 bases align to TRBD1. The length of the CDR3 is 18 residues. The V gene end was trimmed by 4 bases and the J gene end by 4 bases; junction bases not matched to a gene: 13. CDR1 is SGHNT, CDR2 YYREEE, per germline (reference sequence). Written as DNA, the CDR3 is TGTGCCAGCAGCAGGACAGGGCCGGGACAGGGGACCACCGGGGAGCTGTTTTTT. Translating it yields CASSRTGPGQGTTGELFF.

The gene calls are TRBV9 and TRBJ2-1, with TRBD2 matching 7 bases. After removal of 0 bases from V and 2 bases from J, the junction contained 8 bases not matched to a gene. The CDR3 has 17 residues. Germline-derived CDR1 and CDR2 are SGDLS and YYNGEE. CDR3 loop: CASSVEASGHAYNEQFF. DNA of the CDR3: TGTGCCAGCAGCGTAGAGGCTAGCGGACACGCCTACAATGAGCAGTTCTTC.

This clone is a singleton in its sample. The rearrangement links TRBV15 to TRBJ1-5; no reliable D call. The CDR3 loop spans 19 amino acids. Trimming took 1 base from V and 1 from J, leaving 20 bases between them. Germline loops: CDR1 LNHNV, CDR2 YYDKDF (reference sequence). CDR3: CATSRAPAPGLVSNQPQHF. The DNA for the CDR3 is TGTGCCACCAGCAGAGCCCCTGCCCCAGGCTTAGTGAGCAATCAGCCCCAGCATTTT.

The chain carries TRBV15 and TRBJ2-5; 8 nucleotides match TRBD1. Per the germline V gene, CDR1 is LNHNV and CDR2 is YYDKDF (reference sequence). After removal of 3 bases from V and 0 bases from J, the junction contained 3 bases not matched to a gene. CDR3 length: 15 amino acids. The CDR3 protein is CATSSRTGYQETQYF. The CDR3 DNA sequence: TGTGCCACCAGCAGCCGGACAGGGTACCAAGAGACCCAGTACTTC.

Comments on this clone: Additional DNA sequences in this sample encode the identical CDR3. The chain has TRBV27 and TRBJ2-1, with 9 bases identical to TRBD2. Germline V gives CDR1 MNHEY, CDR2 SMNVEV (reference sequence). The CDR3 sequence is 13 residues long. V shed 3 bases, J shed 6 bases, and the junction held 0 bases outside the gene matches. The CDR3 DNA reads as TGTGCCAGCAGTTTTAGCGGGAGCAATGAGCAGTTCTTC. It is translated as CASSFSGSNEQFF.

The chain recombines TRBV28 with TRBJ2-3, with 9 nucleotides matching TRBD2. This CDR3 has 15 amino acids. Losses at the gene ends were 5 bases for V and 5 bases for J; bases not matched to a gene: 8. Germline V gene lookup returns CDR1 MDHEN and CDR2 SYDVKM. The CDR3 protein is CASSTLAGAVDTQYF. As DNA, the CDR3 is TGTGCCAGCAGTACGTTAGCGGGAGCCGTAGATACGCAGTATTTT.

This sequence joins TRBV28 and TRBJ1-5, with D hard to call. The germline gives CDR1 MDHEN, CDR2 SYDVKM. The germline V and J ends were trimmed by 2 bases and 0 bases, with 11 bases remaining between them. The CDR3 extends over 16 amino acids. This CDR3 reads CASSLTVKNSNQPQHF. As DNA, the CDR3 is TGTGCCAGCAGTTTAACAGTTAAAAATAGCAATCAGCCCCAGCATTTT.

The chain has TRBV19 and TRBJ1-5; D call uncertain. This CDR3 region has 15 residues. CDR1 LNHDA and CDR2 SQIVND come from the germline V gene (reference sequence). V lost 3 bases, J lost 7 bases, and 16 bases lay in between. For the CDR3, the DNA is TGTGCCAGTAGTATTTCATGGGCCCCCGGCCAGCCCCAGCATTTT. Its protein is CASSISWAPGQPQHF.

The gene calls are TRBV30 and TRBJ2-7; tentative D call: TRBD2 (6 bases). The V and J ends lost 4 bases and 2 bases respectively, with 18 bases between them. CDR1 and CDR2 from the germline V gene are GTSNPN and SVGIG (reference sequence). The CDR3 sequence is 15 residues long. This chain's CDR3 is CAWNRPRGLAYEQYF. The CDR3 DNA follows: TGTGCCTGGAATCGTCCGCGGGGACTGGCCTACGAGCAGTACTTC.

This clone has a handful of counts. The chain links TRBV5-8 to TRBJ1-4; 7 bases align to TRBD1. V lost 0 bases to trimming and J lost 8 bases; unmatched junction nucleotides: 10. The CDR3 spans 16 residues. Germline V gene lookup returns CDR1 SGHTS and CDR2 YDEGEE. The CDR3 region has the DNA TGTGCCAGCAGCTTGGCGGCGACAGGGAACGAGGAAAAACTGTTTTTT. Amino acid sequence: CASSLAATGNEEKLFF.

V is TRBV4-1 and J is TRBJ1-2, with D perhaps matching TRBD1 (6 bases). The CDR3 length is 17 residues. V shed 0 bases and J shed 7 bases, with 21 bases lying between them. The germline CDR1 and CDR2 sequences are MGHRA and YSYEKL. CDR3 residues: CASSQEGAPTGVPGYTF. CDR3 DNA sequence: TGCGCCAGCAGCCAAGAGGGGGCCCCTACAGGAGTCCCTGGCTACACCTTC.

This chain joins TRBV28 and TRBJ2-3; the match to TRBD1 covers 11 bases. Germline CDR1 is MDHEN and CDR2 is SYDVKM. The CDR3 is 17 amino acids. The V and J ends lost 5 bases and 3 bases, in that order; junction bases with no gene match: 10. The CDR3 loop reads CASSPWTGGAETDTQYF. CDR3 DNA: TGTGCCAGCAGTCCCTGGACAGGGGGCGCGGAAACAGATACGCAGTATTTT.

The V gene is TRBV7-9, the J gene TRBJ2-5, with TRBD1 matching over 8 bases. Trimming at V came to 1 base and at J to 5 bases, leaving 15 bases not matched to a gene. The CDR3 loop spans 18 amino acids. CDR1 and CDR2 from the germline V gene are SEHNR and FQNEAQ (reference sequence). The CDR3 DNA sequence: TGTGCCAGCAGCTTAGGTCCCTCAGGGGGCCGGGGTGGGGAGACCCAGTACTTC. It specifies CASSLGPSGGRGGETQYF.

This chain connects TRBV7-8 to TRBJ2-3; D remains ambiguous. Germline V gene data show CDR1 as SGHVS and CDR2 as FQNEAQ. The V end lost 2 bases, the J end lost 6 bases, and 12 bases lay between the germline ends. There are 14 residues in the CDR3. In nucleotides, the CDR3 is TGTGCCAGCAGCTTACCCCCTCCGAGGGATACGCAGTATTTT. Its protein product is CASSLPPPRDTQYF.

The rearrangement uses TRBV4-1 and TRBJ2-5, with 10 bases matching TRBD2. The CDR3 loop spans 15 amino acids. CDR1 MGHRA and CDR2 YSYEKL come from the germline V gene. Trimming cost V 5 bases and J 2 bases; bases outside gene matches: 5. CDR3: CASSLGLAVQETQYF. In DNA, the CDR3 is TGCGCCAGCAGCTTAGGACTAGCGGTACAAGAGACCCAGTACTTC.

This clone occurred a few times. The gene calls are TRBV5-6 and TRBJ2-1, with 10 bases aligning to TRBD2. The CDR3 totals 15 residues. Germline trimming cut 2 bases from V and 4 bases from J; bases unmatched to any gene: 3. Germline values: CDR1 SGHDT, CDR2 YYEEEE. The CDR3 sequence is CASSFSGGNYNEQFF. CDR3 nucleotide sequence: TGTGCCAGCAGCTTTAGCGGGGGGAATTACAATGAGCAGTTCTTC.

This chain links TRBV9 with TRBJ1-6; TRBD1 agrees at 10 bases. V gave up 4 bases and J gave up 8 bases; unmatched junction bases: 9. The CDR3 loop spans 16 amino acids. CDR1 SGDLS and CDR2 YYNGEE come from the germline V gene. The CDR3 DNA reads as TGTGCCAGCAGCCAACCCCGGGGACAGGGGTATTCACCCCTCCACTTT. It specifies CASSQPRGQGYSPLHF. The full variable domain, in which reference TRBV9 and TRBJ1-6 provide the parts outside the CDR3, is DSGVTQTPKHLITATGQRVTLRCSPRSGDLSVYWYQQSLDQGLQFLIQYYNGEERAKGNILERFSAQQFPDLHSELNLSSLELGDSALYFCASSQPRGQGYSPLHFGNGTRLTVT.

The chain uses TRBV5-8 and TRBJ2-3; 8 bases fit TRBD1. The length of the CDR3 is 15 residues. V was pared by 3 bases and J by 3 bases, with 6 bases of the junction left unmatched. Per germline, CDR1 SGHTS and CDR2 YDEGEE. The CDR3 coding sequence is TGTGCCAGCAGCTCGTACAGGGGGAAAACAGATACGCAGTATTTT. Amino acid sequence: CASSSYRGKTDTQYF.

Comment on this clone: A junction boundary mismatches the germline segment, possibly from a read error. This specimen includes other DNA sequences encoding the same CDR3. V gene TRBV4-3 combines with J gene TRBJ1-3; D is perhaps TRBD1 (5 bases). Germline CDR1 and CDR2: LGHNA and YSLEER. The CDR3 sequence is 17 residues long. CDR3 loop: CASSLTREGDSGNTIYF. The CDR3 DNA is TGCGCCAGCAGCCTCACCAGGGAAGGCGACTCTGGAAACACCATATACTTT.

V is TRBV29-1 and J is TRBJ1-5, with D possibly TRBD1 on 5 matching bases. Germline CDR1 reads SQVTM; CDR2 reads ANQGSEA. V was shortened by 6 bases and J by 1 base, with 19 bases between the two germline ends. This CDR3 has 16 residues. CDR3 in DNA: TGCAGCGTCATTGCGGAACCGCGGGACAGCAATCAGCCCCAGCATTTT. Its protein product is CSVIAEPRDSNQPQHF.

The chain carries TRBV10-2 and TRBJ2-7; 11 bases line up with TRBD1. CDR1 and CDR2 from the germline V gene are WSHSY and SAAADI. Unmatched junction bases numbered 10, after V lost 6 bases and J lost 6 bases. The CDR3 contains 15 residues. The CDR3 DNA reads as TGCGCCAGCAGCACCCCCGGACAGGGGGCTCTCGAGCAGTACTTC. Translated: CASSTPGQGALEQYF.

This chain uses TRBV7-6 with TRBJ2-7; no reliable D call. This CDR3 is 15 amino acids long. V was cut by 1 base and J by 4 bases, with 14 bases left in between. The germline V gene has CDR1 SGHVS and CDR2 FNYEAQ. The CDR3 sequence is CASSLEDTALYEQYF. In DNA form, the CDR3 reads TGTGCCAGCAGCTTAGAAGATACAGCCCTTTACGAGCAGTACTTC.